The rows below give T cell receptor beta chains drawn from one sample of a study of sequential checkpoint blockade in melanoma. Sequenced by immunoSEQ multiplex PCR; TCRdb stores in-frame clones only, minus some. The repertoire holds 17,000 or so clones, around two thirds seen once, with 20% to 25% in the top ten. The input for sequencing was CD8+ T cells sorted from blood (inferred from file names), taken from a patient given nivolumab and ipilimumab in sequence. Receptors originate from a human donor with melanoma. Both conserved end residues are trimmed from each CDR3. D genes are given only for firm matches. Not every row has a clone size; where given, it reads once, few, many or a size class.

J gene,clone size,D gene,V gene,CDR3 protein
TRBJ2-1,NA,NA,TRBV4-1,ASSQASSFFDEQF
TRBJ2-7,NA,TRBD1,TRBV5-6,ASSLKPRQGGYEQY
TRBJ2-7,NA,NA,TRBV7-9,ASSLGAYEQY
TRBJ1-2,once,NA,TRBV9,ASSVDTGYGYT
TRBJ1-1,NA,NA,TRBV4-3,ASRARGSTEAF
TRBJ1-1,NA,TRBD1,TRBV5-4,ASSTTGGGTEAF
TRBJ2-2,NA,TRBD2,TRBV29-1,SVGGGIGAGELF
TRBJ2-2,NA,TRBD1,TRBV19,ASSPQGQGIGETGELF
TRBJ2-1,NA,NA,TRBV7-9,ASSLERGDEQF
TRBJ2-1,NA,TRBD2,TRBV7-9,ASSSSGVSYNEQF
TRBJ2-5,NA,TRBD1,TRBV2,ASRDGTDQETQY